This T cell receptor (beta chain) was observed in a study of metastatic and nonmetastatic thyroid tumors. Regarding the study as a whole: In blood and tumor, TCR beta diversity was reportedly significantly higher in malignant thyroid tumors than in benign nodules.

With MiXCR, TCRdb reprocessed the PCR reads. The sample comprises approximately 12,000 clones, 20% to 30% of which are singletons, and around 13% rests with the top ten. Regarding this clone: Its antigen remains unknown.

From germline, CDR1 is SGHTA and CDR2 FQGTGA. Deletions cut 6 bases from V and 0 bases from J, with 12 bases between. The CDR3 spans 14 residues. Thyroid surgery was performed in patients who had received no treatment beforehand. The chain combines TRBV7-3 with TRBJ2-7, with D tentatively TRBD2 (6 bases). This receptor was identified in a female donor with papillary thyroid cancer or a benign thyroid nodule (not recorded which). Some clones in this sample may be carry-over from other donors' samples. Sequences were obtained from adjacent normal tissue. DNA of the CDR3: TGTGCCAGCAGTTCGGACGGGAGCTCCTACGAGCAGTACTTC. This encodes CASSSDGSSYEQYF.